These 13 T cell receptor beta chains originate from one sample sequenced in a study of glioma-infiltrating T cells. Amplification of TCR alpha and beta CDR3 regions from RNA used iRepertoire nested multiplex PCR. TCRdb ran MiXCR on the multiplex PCR reads and lists one entry per CDR3 protein. The sample has around 350,000 distinct CDR3 sequences; roughly two fifths are singletons. Sample: glioma tissue, nonneoplastic brain tissue, or PBMCs (not recorded which). The receptors shown here come from a human donor with low-grade glioma or glioblastoma, undergoing nonglioma brain surgery, or in good health (not recorded which).

V gene TRBV28 combines with J gene TRBJ2-6, with a possible D match to TRBD1 (6 bases). Trimming stripped 6 bases from V and 2 bases from J, with 14 bases between. The germline gives CDR1 MDHEN, CDR2 SYDVKM. The CDR3 extends over 16 amino acids. As DNA, the CDR3 is TGTGCCAGCAGACCAACAGGGTTTACTGGGGCCAACGTCCTGACTTTC. Translation gives CASRPTGFTGANVLTF.

The chain uses TRBV5-1 and TRBJ2-1; weak D call: TRBD2 (5 bases). The CDR3 runs to 15 residues. The germline V and J ends were trimmed by 3 bases and 3 bases, with 13 bases remaining between them. Germline V gene lookup returns CDR1 SGHRS and CDR2 YFSETQ. The CDR3 coding sequence is TGCGCCAGCAGCTCCGGGAATCCTGGCTACAATGAGCAGTTCTTC. Translation: CASSSGNPGYNEQFF.

This clonotype was seen at least ten times. The rearrangement joins TRBV27 to TRBJ2-5; the D gene is possibly TRBD1 (6 bases). This CDR3 is built from 14 residues. V shed 5 bases and J shed 0 bases, with 10 bases lying between them. In germline, CDR1 is MNHEY, CDR2 SMNVEV (reference sequence). DNA of the CDR3: TGTGCCAGCAGTCCTGGGACACACCAAGAGACCCAGTACTTC. This encodes CASSPGTHQETQYF.

This clonotype was counted between two and nine times. The CDR3 sequence: CSVRGLDARTQYF. In DNA, the CDR3 is TGCAGCGTTCGGGGCCTAGACGCTCGGACCCAGTACTTC. The chain uses TRBV29-1 and TRBJ2-5; either TRBD1 or TRBD2 may supply D (5 bases each). In germline, CDR1 is SQVTM, CDR2 ANQGSEA. This CDR3 comprises 13 residues. Trimming left V 5 bases short and J 7 bases short, with 17 bases between.

This clonotype was counted only a few times. This chain connects TRBV20-1 to TRBJ1-5; possible D gene TRBD1, 5 bases. V was shortened by 1 base and J by 5 bases, with 15 bases between the two germline ends. The CDR3 runs 15 residues. Germline CDR1 DFQATT, CDR2 SNEGSKA (reference sequence). This CDR3 is CSARVGGGHDQPQHF. CDR3 coding DNA: TGCAGTGCTAGAGTGGGGGGGGGTCACGATCAGCCCCAGCATTTT.

The chain couples TRBV20-1 to TRBJ1-5; D remains ambiguous. The CDR3 is made up of 12 amino acids. CDR1 and CDR2 (germline): DFQATT, SNEGSKA (reference sequence). V lost 0 bases, J lost 3 bases, and 3 bases lay in between. CDR3 sequence: CSARDNNQPQHF. The CDR3 nucleotides read TGCAGTGCTAGAGACAACAATCAGCCCCAGCATTTT.

The rearrangement uses TRBV24-1 and TRBJ2-6; D unresolved. Germline CDR1 is KGHDR and CDR2 is SFDVKD. V lost 3 bases, J lost 1 base, and 3 bases lay in between. This CDR3 spans 14 amino acids. CDR3 bases: TGTGCCACCAGTGATGTTTCTGGGGCCAACGTCCTGACTTTC. Encoded protein: CATSDVSGANVLTF.

This rearrangement joins TRBV7-9 to TRBJ2-7; D gene unclear. From germline, CDR1 is SEHNR and CDR2 FQNEAQ (reference sequence). This CDR3 is 14 amino acids long. Trimming removed 4 bases at V and 3 bases at J, with 13 bases between. DNA of the CDR3: TGTGCCAGCAGCTCCCGCAAAACGAACTACGAGCAGTACTTC. This sequence encodes CASSSRKTNYEQYF.

There are a few counts of this clonotype. This chain uses TRBV7-3 with TRBJ1-1, with D hard to call. V was clipped by 6 bases and J by 0 bases, with 11 bases between them. Germline CDR1 and CDR2: SGHTA and FQGTGA. The CDR3 loop spans 14 amino acids. The CDR3 DNA reads TGTGCCAGCAGTTTAGACCGTATGAACACTGAAGCTTTCTTT. It encodes CASSLDRMNTEAFF.

The table lists this clonotype with a few counts. V gene TRBV20-1 combines with J gene TRBJ1-1; D gene uncertain. The V end was cut by 4 bases, the J end by 1 base, with 4 bases between. The length of the CDR3 is 11 residues. Germline lookup yields CDR1 DFQATT and CDR2 SNEGSKA (reference sequence). CDR3 loop: CSAKGNTEAFF. CDR3 in DNA: TGCAGTGCTAAGGGGAACACTGAAGCTTTCTTT.

There are a few counts of this clonotype. The V call is TRBV4-1, the J call TRBJ2-7, with D perhaps matching TRBD2 (5 bases). V shed 3 bases and J shed 3 bases, with 12 bases lying between them. The CDR3 loop spans 14 amino acids. CDR1 is MGHRA and CDR2 is YSYEKL in the germline V gene. CDR3 in DNA: TGCGCCAGCAGCCAGCGCTCGGGGAGCTACGAGCAGTACTTC. Translation: CASSQRSGSYEQYF.

The chain has TRBV7-9 and TRBJ1-1, with D unresolved. The CDR3 contains 15 residues. Looked up from germline, CDR1 is SEHNR and CDR2 is FQNEAQ (reference sequence). V was shortened by 2 bases and J by 1 base, with 11 bases between the two germline ends. CDR3 residues: CASSLSTKANTEAFF. CDR3 nucleotides: TGTGCCAGCAGCTTATCGACGAAGGCGAACACTGAAGCTTTCTTT.

This clonotype turned up a few times. V and J are TRBV7-9 and TRBJ1-1; 9 bases agree with TRBD1. V lost 5 bases to trimming and J lost 2 bases; unmatched junction nucleotides: 3. The V gene's germline CDR1 is SEHNR and CDR2 FQNEAQ (reference sequence). The CDR3 runs to 14 residues. The CDR3, as DNA: TGTGCCAGCAGCGGGGACAGGGAAAACACTGAAGCTTTCTTT. This translates into CASSGDRENTEAFF.